This TCR beta chain was identified during a study of cytomegalovirus exposure and HLA in healthy donors. Study in general: Previous work identified 120 million or so unique TCR beta sequences from some 170 million T cells. Study results and caveats: Overall, about 160 TCR beta chains were annotated as cytomegalovirus-associated.

CDR1 is SQVTM and CDR2 is ANQGSEA in the germline V gene. The V and J ends lost 3 bases and 1 base, in that order; junction bases with no gene match: 4. The CDR3 runs to 14 residues. Comment on this clone: Its specificity is not known.

Use of 60 Vbeta and 13 Jbeta primers characterized the PCR. Clones were sequenced by immunoSEQ multiplex PCR, and TCRdb holds only the in-frame ones, with some missing. Of more than 200,000 clones in the sample, 60% to 80% were seen once. This TCR was sampled from a male donor in good health and CMV-seronegative. Sequencing was performed on PBMCs. V gene TRBV29-1 combines with J gene TRBJ2-3, with 7 nucleotides matching TRBD2. DNA of the CDR3: TGCAGCGTTGACCGTGGGAGGGGCACAGATACGCAGTATTTT. Its translation is CSVDRGRGTDTQYF.